These 30 T cell receptor beta chains came from one sample sequenced in a study of CD8 T cells in Susac syndrome. RNA amounts of roughly 0.45 to 1 ug underwent reverse transcription with random hexamers. TCRdb re-called the immunoSEQ multiplex PCR reads with MiXCR, one entry per CDR3 protein. The data hold under 250,000 distinct CDR3 sequences, with about 95% observed a single time. The sequenced material came from CD4+ T cells from PBMCs. The source of these receptors is a human donor with Susac syndrome.

This clonotype occurred once. The chain combines TRBV7-9 with TRBJ2-2; D is unclear. Trimming cost V 1 base and J 0 bases, with 6 bases left between them. CDR1 is SEHNR, CDR2 FQNEAQ, per germline (reference sequence). The CDR3 is 15 amino acids. CDR3 loop: CASSLGATNTGELFF. CDR3 nucleotide sequence: TGTGCCAGCAGCTTAGGGGCCACGAACACCGGGGAGCTGTTTTTT.

This chain uses TRBV30 with TRBJ1-5, with unresolved D. V gave up 2 bases and J gave up 1 base, with 9 bases separating them. The CDR3 length is 14 residues. CDR1 is GTSNPN, CDR2 SVGIG, per germline (reference sequence). The CDR3 sequence is CAWSLVSSNQPQHF. In DNA, the CDR3 is TGTGCCTGGAGTCTGGTGAGCAGCAATCAGCCCCAGCATTTT.

V and J are TRBV5-1 and TRBJ1-6; a weak D match, TRBD1 (6 bases). The V gene lost 4 bases and the J gene lost 8 bases, with 19 bases spanning the gap. Germline CDR1 reads SGHRS; CDR2 reads YFSETQ. The CDR3 extends over 16 amino acids. The CDR3 loop reads CASSGGGGPRDSPLHF. CDR3 DNA: TGCGCCAGCAGCGGCGGGGGGGGCCCCCGGGATTCACCCCTCCACTTT.

V and J are TRBV3-1 and TRBJ2-3; D may be TRBD1 or TRBD2 (5 bases each). CDR3 length equals 12 residues. Germline V gives CDR1 LGHDT, CDR2 YNNKEL (reference sequence). V gave up 5 bases and J gave up 4 bases, with 7 bases separating them. CDR3 sequence: CASSGGADTQYF. The CDR3 nucleotides read TGTGCCAGCAGCGGGGGTGCAGATACGCAGTATTTT.

The J gene is TRBJ1-4, the V gene TRBV27, with D uncertain. With 2 bases removed from V and 2 bases from J, the gap between germline ends came to 9 bases. Germline values: CDR1 MNHEY, CDR2 SMNVEV (reference sequence). This CDR3 comprises 15 residues. The CDR3 sequence is CASSLRQATNEKLFF. Written as DNA, the CDR3 is TGTGCCAGCAGTTTACGCCAGGCCACTAATGAAAAACTGTTTTTT.

The rearrangement joins TRBV29-1 to TRBJ2-1, with 7 bases lining up with TRBD1. The CDR3 contains 14 residues. V lost 3 bases to trimming and J lost 4 bases; unmatched junction nucleotides: 6. Germline-derived CDR1 and CDR2 are SQVTM and ANQGSEA. The CDR3 region is CSVDKGQNYNEQFF. DNA for the CDR3: TGCAGCGTTGATAAGGGACAGAATTACAATGAGCAGTTCTTC.

Only one count was recorded for this clonotype. This sequence joins TRBV5-1 and TRBJ2-1, with 7 nucleotides matching TRBD2. CDR3 length: 14 residues. V dropped 5 bases and J dropped 5; count of bases not matched to a gene: 7. Germline V gives CDR1 SGHRS, CDR2 YFSETQ. The CDR3 bases are TGCGCCAGCAGTAGGGAGGGGATGAACAATGAGCAGTTCTTC. This translates into CASSREGMNNEQFF.

The V call is TRBV7-3, the J call TRBJ2-6; no clear D gene. CDR1 SGHTA and CDR2 FQGTGA come from the germline V gene. Trimming removed 5 bases from V and 0 bases from J, with 11 bases in between. This CDR3 comprises 16 residues. In DNA, the CDR3 is TGTGCCAGCAGCCCAAGTTTCCCCTCTGGGGCCAACGTCCTGACTTTC. Translating it yields CASSPSFPSGANVLTF.

This clonotype was seen once. V is TRBV20-1 and J is TRBJ2-7, with 9 positions matching TRBD1. CDR1 is DFQATT and CDR2 is SNEGSKA in the germline V gene (reference sequence). This CDR3 spans 14 amino acids. The J segment lost 5 bases and the V segment lost 1 base, leaving 6 bases of the junction unmatched. CDR3 sequence reads: CSARGGTGRDEQYF. The CDR3 nucleotides are TGCAGTGCTAGAGGGGGGACAGGGAGAGACGAGCAGTACTTC.

The chain employs TRBV4-1 and TRBJ1-2; 11 nucleotides agree with TRBD1. CDR1 and CDR2 (germline): MGHRA, YSYEKL. The CDR3 extends over 18 amino acids. V was pared by 1 base and J by 4 bases, with 11 bases of the junction left unmatched. The CDR3, as DNA: TGCGCCAGCAGCCAAGGAGAGACAAGGGACAGGGGGAGCTATGGCTACACCTTC. Translating gives CASSQGETRDRGSYGYTF.

The chain employs TRBV20-1 and TRBJ2-7; D is unclear. V lost 3 bases and J 6 bases, leaving 9 bases between the germline ends. Germline loops: CDR1 DFQATT, CDR2 SNEGSKA (reference sequence). The CDR3 is 11 residues long. The CDR3 DNA sequence: TGCAGTGCTAGCCCGGAGTCCGAGCAGTACTTC. Its translation: CSASPESEQYF.

In this sample, this clonotype turned up once. This chain links TRBV27 with TRBJ2-7; 8 bases map to TRBD2. CDR1 MNHEY and CDR2 SMNVEV come from the germline V gene (reference sequence). The V segment lost 8 bases and the J segment 2 bases; nucleotides outside the gene matches: 5. This CDR3 has 13 residues. As DNA, the CDR3 is TGTGCCAGCTGGCGGGGGGCCACCTACGAGCAGTACTTC. This encodes CASWRGATYEQYF.

J is TRBJ2-5 and V is TRBV30; D perhaps matches TRBD1 (5 bases). V shed 2 bases and J shed 5 bases, with 12 bases lying between them. The CDR3 is made up of 13 amino acids. The germline CDR1 and CDR2 sequences are GTSNPN and SVGIG (reference sequence). CDR3 DNA sequence: TGTGCCTGGAGTCCACAGGTGGGGGAGACCCAGTACTTC. It encodes CAWSPQVGETQYF.

This clonotype was seen once. V gene TRBV4-1 combines with J gene TRBJ2-3; D is undetermined. The CDR3 sequence is 14 residues long. Trimming pared 4 bases from V and 1 base from J, leaving 9 bases between. The germline V gene has CDR1 MGHRA and CDR2 YSYEKL. CDR3 loop: CASSLQLRTDTQYF. DNA for the CDR3: TGCGCCAGCAGCCTTCAACTTCGCACAGATACGCAGTATTTT.

The chain links TRBV20-1 to TRBJ1-1; D is uncertain. In germline, CDR1 is DFQATT, CDR2 SNEGSKA (reference sequence). The ends were cut back, 0 bases at V and 8 bases at J, with 13 bases in the middle. The CDR3 is 13 amino acids. The CDR3 reads CSARDLPGLEAFF. Written as DNA, the CDR3 is TGCAGTGCTAGAGATCTACCCGGGCTGGAAGCTTTCTTT.

The chain couples TRBV30 to TRBJ1-2; a weak D match, TRBD1 (5 bases). In germline, CDR1 is GTSNPN, CDR2 SVGIG (reference sequence). The CDR3 loop spans 13 amino acids. Trimming cost V 5 bases and J 4 bases, with 14 bases left between them. CDR3 nucleotides: TGTGCCTGGGCGGAGCGGGGGGGCTATGGCTACACCTTC. It translates to CAWAERGGYGYTF. Supplemented by reference TRBV30 and TRBJ1-2, the full variable domain reads SQTIHQWPATLVQPVGSPLSLECTVEGTSNPNLYWYRQAAGRGLQLLFYSVGIGQISSEVPQNLSASRPQDRQFILSSKKLLLSDSGFYLCAWAERGGYGYTFGSGTRLTVV.

The count of this clonotype is one. V and J are TRBV27 and TRBJ1-5; 7 positions agree with TRBD1. Looked up from germline, CDR1 is MNHEY and CDR2 is SMNVEV (reference sequence). V shed 6 bases, J shed 6 bases, and the junction held 11 bases outside the gene matches. This CDR3 has 15 amino acids. CDR3 sequence (DNA): TGTGCCAGCAGCCCCGGCGACAGGGAGCGTCAGCCCCAGCATTTT. Its protein product is CASSPGDRERQPQHF.

This chain links TRBV2 with TRBJ2-7; TRBD1 matches 10 bases. The trim removed 9 bases at V and 5 bases at J, leaving 10 bases unmatched. There are 14 residues in the CDR3. Germline values: CDR1 SNHLY, CDR2 FYNNEI. The CDR3: CARGKTGGIDEQYF. Here the CDR3 DNA reads TGTGCCAGAGGGAAGACAGGGGGCATCGACGAGCAGTACTTC.

The V call is TRBV11-2, the J call TRBJ1-1, with D unresolved. The germline V gene has CDR1 SGHAT and CDR2 FQNNGV. The ends were cut back, 1 base at V and 1 base at J, with 10 bases in the middle. This CDR3 has 15 amino acids. CDR3 nucleotide sequence: TGTGCCAGCAGCTTAGGGGTAGGTCCGAACACTGAAGCTTTCTTT. Translation gives CASSLGVGPNTEAFF.

This chain joins TRBV9 and TRBJ1-3; D unresolved. The CDR3 has 16 amino acids. Trimming took 0 bases from V and 0 from J, leaving 10 bases between them. Germline V gives CDR1 SGDLS, CDR2 YYNGEE. CDR3 residues: CASSVDSAISGNTIYF. The DNA of the CDR3 is TGTGCCAGCAGCGTAGACAGCGCTATCTCTGGAAACACCATATATTTT.

The chain combines TRBV20-1 with TRBJ2-5; 7 nucleotides match TRBD1. The CDR3 runs 15 residues. Germline CDR1 DFQATT, CDR2 SNEGSKA (reference sequence). J was trimmed by 0 bases and V by 1 base; bases with no gene match: 5. The CDR3 region has the DNA TGCAGTGCTAGAGGTCCAGACAGGGACCAAGAGACCCAGTACTTC. It is translated as CSARGPDRDQETQYF.

The gene calls are TRBV12-3 or TRBV12-4 and TRBJ2-2; D is undetermined. V lost 2 bases and J lost 9, with 7 bases in between. This CDR3 region has 12 residues. CDR3 protein: CASSLSGRELFF. The CDR3 nucleotides are TGTGCCAGCAGTTTAAGTGGCAGGGAGCTGTTTTTT.

V gene TRBV5-1 combines with J gene TRBJ2-1; a possible D gene is TRBD2 (6 bases). The CDR3 contains 17 residues. Trimming shortened V by 2 bases and J by 2 bases, and 17 bases separated the two germline ends. Germline V gene lookup returns CDR1 SGHRS and CDR2 YFSETQ. The CDR3 region has the DNA TGCGCCAGCAGCTTCGTAGGACTGCGGGGAGCCTACAATGAGCAGTTCTTC. This gives the protein CASSFVGLRGAYNEQFF. The full variable domain, its missing parts supplied by reference TRBV5-1 and TRBJ2-1, is KAGVTQTPRYLIKTRGQQVTLSCSPISGHRSVSWYQQTPGQGLQFLFEYFSETQRNKGNFPGRFSGRQFSNSRSEMNVSTLELGDSALYLCASSFVGLRGAYNEQFFGPGTRLTVL.

The rearrangement uses TRBV30 and TRBJ2-7; D remains unclear. CDR1 and CDR2 from the germline V gene are GTSNPN and SVGIG (reference sequence). This CDR3 contains 12 residues. The V and J ends lost 2 bases and 2 bases respectively, with 7 bases between them. The CDR3 DNA is TGTGCCTGGAGTACAGCAACCTACGAGCAGTACTTC. Its translation: CAWSTATYEQYF.

This clonotype has only a few counts. The J gene is TRBJ2-1, the V gene TRBV7-2; TRBD2 aligns across 8 bases. CDR1 and CDR2 from the germline V gene are SGHTA and FQGNSA. There are 15 residues in the CDR3. V lost 4 bases to trimming and J lost 4 bases; unmatched junction nucleotides: 6. CDR3 DNA: TGTGCCAGCAGCTCCACCGGGACTAGATACAATGAGCAGTTCTTC. This translates into CASSSTGTRYNEQFF. The variable domain in full, with the rest retrieved from reference TRBV7-2 and TRBJ2-1, is GAGVSQSPSNKVTEKGKDVELRCDPISGHTALYWYRQSLGQGLEFLIYFQGNSAPDKSGLPSDRFSAERTGGSVSTLTIQRTQQEDSAVYLCASSSTGTRYNEQFFGPGTRLTVL.

CDR3 DNA: TGCAGCGTTGCCCCCGAGGAGACCCAGTACTTC. Amino acids: CSVAPEETQYF. This chain links TRBV29-1 with TRBJ2-5; D unresolved. Trimming removed 4 bases at V and 5 bases at J, with 8 bases between. Looked up from germline, CDR1 is SQVTM and CDR2 is ANQGSEA. The CDR3 covers 11 residues.

Remarks on this clonotype: Its ends do not fully match the called genes, so a read error is possible. The chain couples TRBV5-4 to TRBJ2-7, with D possibly being TRBD1 or TRBD2 (5 bases each). From germline, CDR1 is SGHNT and CDR2 YYREEE (reference sequence). The CDR3 is made up of 16 amino acids. The CDR3, as DNA: TGTGCCAGCGGCTTGGCCTCGGGGCTGGTCTCCTACGAGCAGTACTTC. Encoded protein: CASGLASGLVSYEQYF.

The genes are TRBV6-2 or TRBV6-3 and TRBJ1-5; TRBD1 agrees at 8 bases. The CDR3 is 15 amino acids. Germline CDR1 is MNHEY and CDR2 is SVGEGT. V lost 6 bases, J lost 5 bases, and 9 bases stayed unmatched. DNA of the CDR3: TGTGCCAGCAGCCTTACAGGGGGAGACTATCAGCCCCAGCATTTT. Its protein product is CASSLTGGDYQPQHF.

This sequence joins TRBV6-5 and TRBJ2-7; tentatively, D is TRBD1 or TRBD2 (7 bases each). The germline CDR1 and CDR2 sequences are MNHEY and SVGAGI. The CDR3 has 16 residues. V gave up 5 bases and J gave up 6 bases, with 23 bases separating them. CDR3 bases: TGTGCCAGCAGTCTCGAATACCCAGGGGGGGTCTTCGAGCAGTACTTC. Translation: CASSLEYPGGVFEQYF.

The chain links TRBV11-2 to TRBJ1-2, with TRBD1 as a possible D gene (5 bases). The CDR3 consists of 18 residues. The germline V gene has CDR1 SGHAT and CDR2 FQNNGV. The V gene lost 5 bases and the J gene lost 0 bases, with 22 bases spanning the gap. CDR3 in amino acids: CASSRGGTEKLSNYGYTF. The CDR3, as DNA: TGTGCCAGCAGCCGCGGCGGGACGGAGAAACTCTCTAACTATGGCTACACCTTC.